This T cell receptor beta chain came from a study of PD-1 blockade in classical Hodgkin lymphoma. General study points: Possible causes of repertoire differences, disease activity or prior therapy, remain undefined. Newly diagnosed and completely responding patients shared comparable baseline diversity. Diversity in CD4+ TCRs, unlike that measured in CD8+ TCRs, had risen significantly by C4D1. Nivolumab starters within 1 year of ASCT were excluded.

Concerning this clone itself: Its antigen is not known.

CDR1 and CDR2 (germline): SGHVS, FQNEAQ. This CDR3 region has 13 residues. All patients relapsed after autologous stem cell transplantation, and brentuximab vedotin exposure varied. Isolation of CD8+ T cells from thawed PBMCs used magnetic negative selection. Libraries were prepared by immunoSEQ multiplex PCR; TCRdb keeps only in-frame clonotypes and omits some of them. Here the sample spans more than 2,500 clones, more than 60% being singletons. The specimen comprised CD8+ T cells from blood, sampled at baseline. The rearrangement uses TRBV7-8 and TRBJ2-5, with unresolved D. The J call is doubtful: the DNA matches TRBJ2-7 better. The sequence derives from a human donor with classical Hodgkin lymphoma. The CDR3 coding sequence is TGTGCCAGCAGATCTAGACGGAGCTACGAGCAGTACTTC. Its protein is CASRSRRSYEQYF.